Listed here are 16 T cell receptor beta chains from one sample, sequenced in a study of blood T cells in healthy people across ages. Then a second PCR, running about 6 to 12 cycles, was carried out with a sample-barcoded 5' primer and a J-beta primer mix. TCRdb re-called the 5' RACE reads through MiXCR, storing one row per CDR3 protein. Among approximately 880,000 distinct CDR3 sequences listed, about 44% were seen once. The material sequenced was blood. The receptors were gathered from a man aged 25-40 years in good health.

This chain connects TRBV29-1 to TRBJ1-2, with D maybe TRBD1 (5 bases). CDR3 size: 12 residues. Germline lookup yields CDR1 SQVTM and CDR2 ANQGSEA. Trimming removed 3 bases from V and 9 bases from J, with 14 bases in between. The CDR3 is CSVEVPGLSYTF. The CDR3 DNA reads TGCAGCGTTGAGGTGCCAGGGCTGAGCTACACCTTC.

The chain joins TRBV6-1 to TRBJ1-2, with 9 nucleotides matching TRBD1. V shed 7 bases and J 4 bases; nucleotides not matched to a gene: 4. Germline V CDR1 and CDR2: MNHNS, SASEGT. This CDR3 contains 13 residues. CDR3 region: CASTRTGAYGYTF. The CDR3 DNA sequence: TGTGCCAGCACCCGGACAGGGGCCTATGGCTACACCTTC.

The chain carries TRBV4-1 and TRBJ1-1; D unclear. The CDR3 has 12 residues. From germline, CDR1 is MGHRA and CDR2 YSYEKL. Trimming shortened V by 2 bases and J by 4 bases, and 5 bases separated the two germline ends. CDR3 amino acids: CASSQRGTEAFF. As DNA, the CDR3 is TGCGCCAGCAGCCAACGGGGCACTGAAGCTTTCTTT.

The rearrangement uses TRBV2 and TRBJ2-2; D may correspond to TRBD1 or TRBD2 (5 bases each). CDR3 size: 13 residues. The V end lost 7 bases, the J end lost 2 bases, and 8 bases lay between the germline ends. Germline V gene data show CDR1 as SNHLY and CDR2 as FYNNEI. The CDR3 DNA follows: TGTGCCAGCACTGGGGGTAACACCGGGGAGCTGTTTTTT. Residues: CASTGGNTGELFF.

The gene calls are TRBV27 and TRBJ2-3; TRBD2 matches 8 bases. The V and J ends lost 2 bases and 8 bases, in that order; junction bases with no gene match: 12. This CDR3 region has 16 residues. The V gene's germline CDR1 is MNHEY and CDR2 SMNVEV (reference sequence). The CDR3 region is CASSLVAGGKAGTQYF. For the CDR3, the DNA is TGTGCCAGCAGTTTAGTGGCGGGGGGAAAAGCCGGTACGCAGTATTTT.

The J gene is TRBJ2-5, the V gene TRBV5-1, with D perhaps assigned TRBD1 or TRBD2 (6 bases each). The CDR3 spans 15 residues. Trimming left V 0 bases short and J 1 base short, with 10 bases between. Germline CDR1 reads SGHRS; CDR2 reads YFSETQ. This CDR3 reads CASSLEGGFQETQYF. The CDR3 DNA reads TGCGCCAGCAGCTTGGAGGGGGGCTTCCAAGAGACCCAGTACTTC.

V gene TRBV6-6 combines with J gene TRBJ2-1, with 14 nucleotides matching TRBD2. Germline CDR1 and CDR2: MNHNY and SVGAGI (reference sequence). V was clipped by 2 bases and J by 7 bases; unmatched bases: 7. The CDR3 has 17 residues. The CDR3 coding sequence is TGTGCCAGCAGTTACCTCGGGACTAGCGGGGGTGGTAATGAGCAGTTCTTC. Encoded protein: CASSYLGTSGGGNEQFF.

This chain connects TRBV9 to TRBJ2-3; weak D call: TRBD2 (7 bases). V was pared by 4 bases and J by 3 bases, with 18 bases between. Looked up from germline, CDR1 is SGDLS and CDR2 is YYNGEE. The CDR3 loop spans 16 amino acids. CDR3 coding DNA: TGTGCCAGCAGCCCCCCACCGGGGGGCCTTACAGATACGCAGTATTTT. It translates to CASSPPPGGLTDTQYF.

This clonotype has more than one count but fewer than ten. The chain has TRBV7-2 and TRBJ1-2; D remains unclear. Germline assignment: CDR1 SGHTA and CDR2 FQGNSA. Trimming pared 8 bases from V and 2 bases from J, leaving 18 bases between. The CDR3 extends over 15 amino acids. The CDR3 region has the DNA TGTGCCAGCCCTCTGGGAGGGCGATTCAACTATGGCTACACCTTC. It yields the protein CASPLGGRFNYGYTF.

The chain has TRBV5-1 and TRBJ2-7; tentative D call: TRBD2 (6 bases). Trimming removed 4 bases at V and 6 bases at J, with 8 bases between. The CDR3 runs 11 residues. The germline gives CDR1 SGHRS, CDR2 YFSETQ. The CDR3 reads CASSEAGEQYF. CDR3 nucleotide sequence: TGCGCCAGCAGCGAAGCGGGCGAGCAGTACTTC.

The chain links TRBV6-6 to TRBJ2-7, with D perhaps TRBD2 (5 bases). V lost 2 bases, J lost 2 bases, and 10 bases lay in between. The germline gives CDR1 MNHNY, CDR2 SVGAGI (reference sequence). The CDR3 sequence is 14 residues long. CDR3 sequence reads: CASSYDVGAYEQYF. The CDR3 coding sequence is TGTGCCAGCAGTTACGACGTGGGAGCCTACGAGCAGTACTTC.

This clonotype showed up just a few times. V and J are TRBV15 and TRBJ2-1; 9 bases map to TRBD2. Germline loops: CDR1 LNHNV, CDR2 YYDKDF (reference sequence). Trimming removed 0 bases from V and 4 bases from J; junction bases left unmatched: 13. CDR3 length: 19 residues. The CDR3 protein is CATSRDYRISGGIYNEQFF. CDR3 DNA: TGTGCCACCAGCAGAGATTATCGTATCAGCGGGGGGATATACAATGAGCAGTTCTTC.

V gene TRBV18 combines with J gene TRBJ2-1, with 8 bases identical to TRBD2. V was pared by 6 bases and J by 4 bases, with 8 bases of the junction left unmatched. Germline V gives CDR1 KGHSH, CDR2 LQKENI. The CDR3 runs 15 residues. CDR3 in amino acids: CASSGGGSTYNEQFF. The CDR3 DNA sequence: TGTGCCAGCTCCGGCGGGGGGTCCACATACAATGAGCAGTTCTTC.

Worth noting for this clonotype: No conserved phenylalanine or tryptophan ends this CDR3, so it is likely a read error. This sequence joins TRBV7-9 and TRBJ2-3; 8 bases are shared with TRBD1. This CDR3 has 19 residues. Per the germline V gene, CDR1 is SEHNR and CDR2 is FQNEAQ (reference sequence). V lost 3 bases to trimming and J lost 2 bases; unmatched junction nucleotides: 16. CDR3 loop: CASSFYQGAFILSTDTQYV. The CDR3 bases are TGTGCCAGCAGCTTCTATCAGGGGGCTTTTATACTATCCACAGATACGCAGTATGTT.

In its sample, this clonotype was seen many times. The V call is TRBV6-6, the J call TRBJ2-3; TRBD2 matches at 9 bases. Trimming cost V 10 bases and J 0 bases; bases outside gene matches: 8. This CDR3 has 15 residues. In germline, CDR1 is MNHNY, CDR2 SVGAGI (reference sequence). CDR3 sequence: CATISGGASTDTQYF. CDR3 bases: TGTGCCACCATTAGCGGGGGAGCTAGCACAGATACGCAGTATTTT.

This clonotype was recorded at least ten times. The chain carries TRBV5-1 and TRBJ2-2; D unclear. The germline V and J ends were trimmed by 6 bases and 5 bases, with 23 bases remaining between them. The CDR3 spans 17 residues. The V gene's germline CDR1 is SGHRS and CDR2 YFSETQ. CDR3 amino acids: CASTPRSGGSSTGELFF. In nucleotides, the CDR3 is TGCGCCAGCACCCCCCGCTCAGGCGGTTCAAGTACCGGGGAGCTGTTTTTT.